This T cell receptor beta chain appears in the sequencing data of a study of cytomegalovirus exposure and HLA in healthy donors. Study-level findings and limits: Trimming of TCR beta V- and J-genes showed a link, identified in a later analysis, to a missense DCLRE1C variant. In a later analysis, HLA-associated TCR beta chains were more clonally expanded than equally common others.

Trimming at V came to 1 base and at J to 8 bases, leaving 2 bases not matched to a gene. CDR1 is LNHNV, CDR2 YYDKDF, per germline (reference sequence). The CDR3 length is 14 residues. Concerning this clone itself: The antigen is undetermined.

In the PCR, 60 Vbeta and 13 Jbeta primers were used. Clones were sequenced by immunoSEQ multiplex PCR, and TCRdb holds only the in-frame ones, with some missing. This listing includes around 100,000 clones. Sample: PBMCs. The rearrangement joins TRBV15 to TRBJ1-4; TRBD1 matches at 9 bases. The TCR was taken from a man aged 50 or older in good health and CMV-seronegative. The CDR3 DNA reads TGTGCCACCAGCAGAGGGGACAGGGACGAAAAACTGTTTTTT. This codes for CATSRGDRDEKLFF.